Listed here are 25 T cell receptor beta chains from one sample, sequenced in a study of CD8+ T cells in alopecia areata. Reverse transcribed after extraction, RNA yielded cDNA as the sequencing template. Method: immunoSEQ multiplex PCR; TCRdb's copy keeps in-frame clones and lacks some. The sample has some 130,000 clones; roughly 58% are singletons. Sequences were derived from CD4+ T cells sorted from blood, sampled at week 0. Every receptor here comes from a human donor with alopecia areata.

A remark on this clone: Other DNA sequences in the sample encode the same CDR3. DNA for the CDR3: TGTGCCAGCAGCCCCTCCGCAGGGTCCTACGAGCAGTACTTC. Translation gives CASSPSAGSYEQYF. The chain links TRBV7-9 to TRBJ2-7; perhaps TRBD1 as D (5 bases). Trimming stripped 5 bases from V and 1 base from J, with 12 bases between. CDR1 and CDR2 (germline): SEHNR, FQNEAQ (reference sequence). The CDR3 spans 14 residues.

The chain uses TRBV5-6 and TRBJ2-1, with D possibly matching TRBD2 (6 bases). CDR3 length equals 15 residues. Germline V gene data show CDR1 as SGHDT and CDR2 as YYEEEE. V gave up 8 bases and J gave up 7 bases, with 22 bases separating them. CDR3 nucleotide sequence: TGTGCCAGGTCTGGGGGGATTTCTTCGGGGAATGAGCAGTTCTTC. This translates into CARSGGISSGNEQFF.

The genes are TRBV18 and TRBJ2-1; 12 bases line up with TRBD2. With V trimmed by 6 bases and J by 8 bases, 14 bases remained unmatched. CDR1 is KGHSH and CDR2 is LQKENI in the germline V gene. The CDR3 covers 17 residues. The CDR3 sequence is CASSPTKSSGGAHEQFF. The CDR3 DNA follows: TGTGCCAGCTCCCCAACCAAATCTAGCGGGGGGGCTCATGAGCAGTTCTTC.

This clone has only a few counts. CDR3 sequence: CASSLESEAFF. In DNA form, the CDR3 reads TGTGCCAGCAGCTTAGAGTCTGAAGCTTTCTTT. V gene TRBV7-9 combines with J gene TRBJ1-1; the D is unclear. This CDR3 spans 11 amino acids. Between the trimmed V and J ends, which lost 1 base and 6 bases, there was a span of 3 bases. The germline gives CDR1 SEHNR, CDR2 FQNEAQ (reference sequence). Complete variable domain (other parts from reference TRBV7-9 and TRBJ1-1): DTGVSQNPRHKITKRGQNVTFRCDPISEHNRLYWYRQTLGQGPEFLTYFQNEAQLEKSRLLSDRFSAERPKGSFSTLEIQRTEQGDSAMYLCASSLESEAFFGQGTRLTVV.

The V call is TRBV5-1, the J call TRBJ2-7, with D perhaps matching TRBD1 (6 bases). The CDR3 runs to 16 residues. Trimming stripped 0 bases from V and 0 bases from J, with 13 bases between. Germline-derived CDR1 and CDR2 are SGHRS and YFSETQ. CDR3 DNA: TGCGCCAGCAGCTTGGGAGAAACAGGGTTCTCCTACGAGCAGTACTTC. This sequence encodes CASSLGETGFSYEQYF. The full variable domain, rest sourced from reference TRBV5-1 and TRBJ2-7, is KAGVTQTPRYLIKTRGQQVTLSCSPISGHRSVSWYQQTPGQGLQFLFEYFSETQRNKGNFPGRFSGRQFSNSRSEMNVSTLELGDSALYLCASSLGETGFSYEQYFGPGTRLTVT.

This chain connects TRBV5-1 to TRBJ1-1; D gene ambiguous. Germline CDR1 is SGHRS and CDR2 is YFSETQ. The CDR3 sequence is 13 residues long. V gave up 1 base and J gave up 1 base, with 5 bases separating them. This CDR3 is CASSLTQNTEAFF. The DNA for the CDR3 is TGCGCCAGCAGCTTGACACAGAACACTGAAGCTTTCTTT.

V gene TRBV9 combines with J gene TRBJ1-6; 11 bases are shared with TRBD1. CDR1 SGDLS and CDR2 YYNGEE come from the germline V gene. CDR3 size: 17 residues. V was pared by 4 bases and J by 7 bases, with 10 bases of the junction left unmatched. The CDR3 nucleotides are TGTGCCAGCAGCCCCGGGACAGGGGGTATCGTGAATTCACCCCTCCACTTT. Residues: CASSPGTGGIVNSPLHF. Complete variable domain (other parts from reference TRBV9 and TRBJ1-6): DSGVTQTPKHLITATGQRVTLRCSPRSGDLSVYWYQQSLDQGLQFLIQYYNGEERAKGNILERFSAQQFPDLHSELNLSSLELGDSALYFCASSPGTGGIVNSPLHFGNGTRLTVT.

The J gene is TRBJ2-1, the V gene TRBV7-2, with D tentatively TRBD1 (6 bases). There are 16 residues in the CDR3. Germline V gene lookup returns CDR1 SGHTA and CDR2 FQGNSA. V lost 5 bases, J lost 6 bases, and 20 bases lay in between. The CDR3 DNA sequence: TGTGCCAGCAGCCCCGATTTTGGACAGCCACTCAATGAGCAGTTCTTC. Its translation is CASSPDFGQPLNEQFF.

V is TRBV15 and J is TRBJ1-1; 7 bases are shared with TRBD1. After removal of 4 bases from V and 8 bases from J, the junction contained 10 bases not matched to a gene. Germline V lookup: CDR1 LNHNV, CDR2 YYDKDF (reference sequence). The CDR3 is 14 residues long. The CDR3 coding sequence is TGTGCCACCAGCACCTCGTTAACAGGGGCAGAAGCTTTCTTT. Its translation: CATSTSLTGAEAFF.

The V call is TRBV4-2, the J call TRBJ2-5; D ambiguous. The CDR3 spans 14 residues. Germline lookup yields CDR1 LGHNA and CDR2 YNFKEQ. The germline V and J ends were trimmed by 0 bases and 5 bases, with 10 bases remaining between them. The CDR3 sequence is CASSQDPSPETQYF. The DNA for the CDR3 is TGTGCCAGCAGCCAAGACCCCTCTCCGGAGACCCAGTACTTC.

The rearrangement links TRBV4-1 to TRBJ2-1; 12 bases are a match to TRBD2. Germline V gene data show CDR1 as MGHRA and CDR2 as YSYEKL. V was pared by 5 bases and J by 0 bases, with 8 bases of the junction left unmatched. The CDR3 runs 18 residues. This CDR3 reads CASSYGTSGSSSYNEQFF. The CDR3 bases are TGCGCCAGCAGCTACGGGACTAGCGGGTCTAGCTCCTACAATGAGCAGTTCTTC.

The chain couples TRBV9 to TRBJ2-3, with D possibly matching TRBD2 (5 bases). CDR3 length equals 16 residues. Germline loops: CDR1 SGDLS, CDR2 YYNGEE. The V end was cut by 0 bases, the J end by 2 bases, with 13 bases between. CDR3 DNA: TGTGCCAGCAGCGTAGAGGTAGCGACACTCACAGATACGCAGTATTTT. Translating gives CASSVEVATLTDTQYF.

The gene calls are TRBV7-2 and TRBJ2-7, with TRBD2 matching 11 bases. Germline lookup yields CDR1 SGHTA and CDR2 FQGNSA. The CDR3 is 16 amino acids. V lost 5 bases and J lost 2; bases outside the gene matches: 8. The DNA for the CDR3 is TGTGCCAGCAGCCTCGCGGGGGGACTAGCGGCCTACGAGCAGTACTTC. Its protein is CASSLAGGLAAYEQYF. The whole variable domain, remainder taken from reference TRBV7-2 and TRBJ2-7, is GAGVSQSPSNKVTEKGKDVELRCDPISGHTALYWYRQSLGQGLEFLIYFQGNSAPDKSGLPSDRFSAERTGGSVSTLTIQRTQQEDSAVYLCASSLAGGLAAYEQYFGPGTRLTVT.

In its sample, this clone was seen a few times. The chain has TRBV6-5 and TRBJ1-1, with D possibly matching TRBD1 (6 bases). Germline lookup yields CDR1 MNHEY and CDR2 SVGAGI. V was cut by 6 bases and J by 1 base, with 15 bases left in between. CDR3 length: 15 residues. The CDR3 DNA sequence: TGTGCCAGCAGCCCCCAGGGGCCGTCGAACACTGAAGCTTTCTTT. It encodes CASSPQGPSNTEAFF.

The chain couples TRBV4-3 to TRBJ2-2, with D tentatively TRBD2 (7 bases). Germline CDR1 LGHNA, CDR2 YSLEER. The CDR3 has 17 residues. V was clipped by 0 bases and J by 0 bases, with 11 bases between them. The CDR3 sequence: CASSQDRGGPNTGELFF. The CDR3 DNA reads as TGCGCCAGCAGCCAAGATAGGGGGGGCCCGAACACCGGGGAGCTGTTTTTT.

This clone was seen a few times. Other nucleotide sequences in the sample specify the same CDR3. The gene calls are TRBV29-1 and TRBJ2-7; 11 positions agree with TRBD1. Germline-derived CDR1 and CDR2 are SQVTM and ANQGSEA. The CDR3 runs 14 residues. V lost 6 bases and J lost 2; bases outside the gene matches: 6. CDR3 DNA: TGCAGCGTGGTACCGGGACAGGGGGCCTACGAGCAGTACTTC. Its protein product is CSVVPGQGAYEQYF.

In this sample, this clone turned up once. V usage is TRBV19 and J usage is TRBJ1-2; D gene unclear. Per germline, CDR1 LNHDA and CDR2 SQIVND (reference sequence). V shed 5 bases and J shed 7 bases, with 14 bases lying between them. CDR3 length: 13 residues. DNA for the CDR3: TGTGCCAGTAGTTCGCGGGAAGTAAGTGGCTACACCTTC. This sequence encodes CASSSREVSGYTF.

This sequence joins TRBV7-2 and TRBJ2-5; D is perhaps TRBD2 (6 bases). Germline-derived CDR1 and CDR2 are SGHTA and FQGNSA. The CDR3 loop spans 16 amino acids. V lost 5 bases to trimming and J lost 0 bases, with 16 bases between them. CDR3 sequence (DNA): TGTGCCAGCAGCCCTCTGGGGACTGAAAACCAAGAGACCCAGTACTTC. Protein sequence: CASSPLGTENQETQYF.

The V and J genes are TRBV6-5 and TRBJ1-4; 8 nucleotides agree with TRBD1. From germline, CDR1 is MNHEY and CDR2 SVGAGI. Germline trimming cut 2 bases from V and 8 bases from J; bases unmatched to any gene: 10. The CDR3 is made up of 16 amino acids. The CDR3 bases are TGTGCCAGCAGTTACGGGTCCGGGACAGGAGGGGAAAAACTGTTTTTT. It is translated as CASSYGSGTGGEKLFF.

The V gene is TRBV30, the J gene TRBJ2-7, with D hard to call. Per the germline V gene, CDR1 is GTSNPN and CDR2 is SVGIG (reference sequence). Trimming took 4 bases from V and 0 from J, leaving 7 bases between them. The CDR3 length is 12 residues. For the CDR3, the DNA is TGTGCCTGGACTTTGACCTCCTACGAGCAGTACTTC. It yields the protein CAWTLTSYEQYF.

The CDR3 DNA reads TGTGCCAGCTCACCCGAGCGGGGGGCCCAAGAGACCCAGTACTTC. The encoded protein is CASSPERGAQETQYF. The V call is TRBV18, the J call TRBJ2-5; TRBD2 matches 9 bases. This CDR3 spans 15 amino acids. CDR1 KGHSH and CDR2 LQKENI come from the germline V gene. V was clipped by 3 bases and J by 1 base; unmatched bases: 3. Full variable domain (remainder filled in from reference TRBV18 and TRBJ2-5): NAGVMQNPRHLVRRRGQEARLRCSPMKGHSHVYWYRQLPEEGLKFMVYLQKENIIDESGMPKERFSAEFPKEGPSILRIQQVVRGDSAAYFCASSPERGAQETQYFGPGTRLLVL.

This rearrangement joins TRBV10-3 to TRBJ2-6; 7 positions agree with TRBD1. Germline CDR1 ENHRY, CDR2 SYGVKD. V was clipped by 4 bases and J by 6 bases; unmatched bases: 3. The CDR3 is 14 residues long. The CDR3 loop reads CAISVDRVANVLTF. CDR3 in DNA: TGTGCCATCAGTGTAGACAGGGTGGCCAACGTCCTGACTTTC.

The V call is TRBV5-1, the J call TRBJ2-1; 7 nucleotides agree with TRBD2. The V gene's germline CDR1 is SGHRS and CDR2 YFSETQ. This CDR3 spans 13 amino acids. Trimming at V came to 1 base and at J to 9 bases, leaving 4 bases not matched to a gene. CDR3 nucleotides: TGCGCCAGCAGCTTGCAACTAGCGACTGAGCAGTTCTTC. It is translated as CASSLQLATEQFF.

V usage is TRBV27 and J usage is TRBJ2-7, with D perhaps given as TRBD1 or TRBD2 (5 bases each). CDR1 is MNHEY and CDR2 is SMNVEV in the germline V gene (reference sequence). The CDR3 loop spans 15 amino acids. The V gene lost 5 bases and the J gene lost 2 bases, with 16 bases spanning the gap. This CDR3 is CASSPYPGQAYEQYF. CDR3 nucleotide sequence: TGTGCCAGCAGTCCATACCCGGGGCAGGCCTACGAGCAGTACTTC.

This clone was detected only once. The chain joins TRBV6-6 to TRBJ1-4, with no clear D. V dropped 5 bases and J dropped 2 bases, with 9 bases sitting between them. The length of the CDR3 is 14 residues. Germline loops: CDR1 MNHNY, CDR2 SVGAGI (reference sequence). The CDR3 loop is CASSPTRTNEKLFF. CDR3 bases: TGTGCCAGCAGTCCGACCCGTACTAATGAAAAACTGTTTTTT.